This TCR beta chain stems from a study of beta chain features in type 1 diabetes. Since all of the isolated RNA was reverse transcribed, expressed TCRB transcripts were what got sequenced. Naive, central memory and regulatory T cell samples averaged about 3.3 million immunoSEQ reads each. Produced via immunoSEQ multiplex PCR; TCRdb's table is partial and in-frame only. Here the sample spans about 40,000 clones, more than 40% being singletons. CD4+ naive, central memory, regulatory and stem cell-like memory subsets were isolated by sorting on CD45RO/CCR7/CD25/CD127/CD95/CD27. About this clone itself: Its specificity is unknown.

CDR3 size: 15 residues. Germline V CDR1 and CDR2: MNHNS, SASEGT. Losses at the gene ends were 8 bases for V and 4 bases for J; bases not matched to a gene: 10. Whole-study findings and limits: Among all four CD4+ subsets, Type 1 diabetes patients had TCRB CDR3s that were moderately but significantly shorter.

The TCR was taken from a woman aged 18-29 years in good health. V gene TRBV6-1 combines with J gene TRBJ2-3; 9 bases match TRBD1. What was sequenced was central memory CD4+ T cells from blood. CDR3 protein: CASRNRDRAPDTQYF. In DNA form, the CDR3 reads TGTGCCAGCCGCAACCGGGACAGGGCCCCAGATACGCAGTATTTT.